The next 23 T cell receptor beta chains were all read from a single sample in a study of monozygotic twins with inflammatory bowel disease. TCRdb re-called the 5' RACE reads; one entry per CDR3 protein, DNA not given. The repertoire table contains about 380,000 distinct CDR3 sequences. Sequencing was carried out using blood. These receptors all stem from a human donor with ulcerative colitis or Crohn's disease, or a healthy co-twin of an affected twin (not recorded which).

This chain uses TRBV19 with TRBJ2-7. Germline CDR1 LNHDA, CDR2 SQIVND (reference sequence). The CDR3 spans 11 residues. This CDR3 is CASSIGYEQYF. Supplemented by reference TRBV19 and TRBJ2-7, the full variable domain reads DGGITQSPKYLFRKEGQNVTLSCEQNLNHDAMYWYRQDPGQGLRLIYYSQIVNDFQKGDIAEGYSVSREKKESFPLTVTSAQKNPTAFYLCASSIGYEQYFGPGTRLTVT.

The rearrangement joins TRBV5-1 to TRBJ1-5; TCRdb calls TRBD1, which cannot be checked without DNA. Germline V CDR1 and CDR2: SGHRS, YFSETQ. CDR3 length: 14 residues. The chain's CDR3 is CASSLGGQGQPQHF.

V is TRBV6-1 and J is TRBJ2-7; TCRdb's assignment of TRBD2 cannot be checked, as there is no DNA. The CDR3 has 15 amino acids. Germline CDR1 is MNHNS and CDR2 is SASEGT. The CDR3 protein is CASSTRTASSYEQYF.

This sequence joins TRBV7-2 and TRBJ2-2; there is no DNA to check the TCRdb D call of TRBD2. Germline lookup yields CDR1 SGHTA and CDR2 FQGNSA. The CDR3 is made up of 16 amino acids. This CDR3 reads CASRKSSGGLPGELFF.

The V call is TRBV20-1, the J call TRBJ2-5; the D gene TCRdb calls, TRBD1, cannot be checked with no DNA. The CDR3 extends over 15 amino acids. CDR1 DFQATT and CDR2 SNEGSKA come from the germline V gene (reference sequence). The CDR3 sequence is CSARDTAGARETQYF.

The V and J genes are TRBV4-2 and TRBJ1-3. The CDR3 sequence is 15 residues long. From germline, CDR1 is LGHNA and CDR2 YNFKEQ. This chain's CDR3 is CASSQDSASGNTIYF.

This chain joins TRBV5-1 and TRBJ1-1. This CDR3 is built from 13 residues. Germline assignment: CDR1 SGHRS and CDR2 YFSETQ. CDR3 residues: CASSWDGGTEAFF.

The CDR3 here is CASSPRQGRLNTEAFF. The chain joins TRBV3-1 to TRBJ1-1; TCRdb reports TRBD1, a call that lacks DNA to check it against. The CDR3 runs 16 residues. The germline V gene has CDR1 LGHDT and CDR2 YNNKEL (reference sequence). Full variable domain (missing parts from reference TRBV3-1 and TRBJ1-1): DTAVSQTPKYLVTQMGNDKSIKCEQNLGHDTMYWYKQDSKKFLKIMFSYNNKELIINETVPNRFSPKSPDKAHLNLHINSLELGDSAVYFCASSPRQGRLNTEAFFGQGTRLTVV.

This chain connects TRBV7-9 to TRBJ2-1; without DNA, the TCRdb call of TRBD1 cannot be checked. The CDR3 is 17 residues long. Germline assignment: CDR1 SEHNR and CDR2 FQNEAQ (reference sequence). The CDR3 loop reads CASSEIPRTGAYNEQFF.

The chain uses TRBV7-3 and TRBJ2-1; TCRdb reports TRBD2, a call that lacks DNA to check it against. The CDR3 runs to 15 residues. The germline CDR1 and CDR2 sequences are SGHTA and FQGTGA. The CDR3 spells CASSLLAGATNEQFF. The full variable domain, with the rest looked up from reference TRBV7-3 and TRBJ2-1, is GAGVSQTPSNKVTEKGKYVELRCDPISGHTALYWYRQSLGQGPEFLIYFQGTGAADDSGLPNDRFFAVRPEGSVSTLKIQRTERGDSAVYLCASSLLAGATNEQFFGPGTRLTVL.

The J gene is TRBJ2-3, the V gene TRBV27; TCRdb's D gene call, TRBD1, goes unchecked for lack of DNA. This CDR3 contains 14 residues. Germline values: CDR1 MNHEY, CDR2 SMNVEV (reference sequence). CDR3 amino acids: CASSLNAWADTQYF.

The chain joins TRBV28 to TRBJ2-7. Germline V gives CDR1 MDHEN, CDR2 SYDVKM. The CDR3 spans 12 residues. CDR3 sequence reads: CASSFLAAEQYF.

This sequence joins TRBV27 and TRBJ2-4; the D gene TCRdb calls, TRBD1, cannot be checked with no DNA. There are 16 residues in the CDR3. The germline V gene has CDR1 MNHEY and CDR2 SMNVEV (reference sequence). CDR3 residues: CASSPWGGAAKNIQYF.

This chain connects TRBV20-1 to TRBJ2-7. Germline V gene lookup returns CDR1 DFQATT and CDR2 SNEGSKA (reference sequence). The CDR3 length is 12 residues. Here the CDR3 reads CSAHDKTYEQYF.

The V and J genes are TRBV7-9 and TRBJ2-3; as DNA is missing, the TRBD1 call by TCRdb cannot be tested. The length of the CDR3 is 15 residues. Germline CDR1 SEHNR, CDR2 FQNEAQ (reference sequence). CDR3 amino acids: CASSLTGGMADTQYF.

This CDR3 reads CASSLAGQWTQYF. This sequence joins TRBV7-9 and TRBJ2-5; without DNA, the TCRdb call of TRBD1 cannot be checked. The CDR3 is 13 amino acids. Germline CDR1 SEHNR, CDR2 FQNEAQ (reference sequence).

The rearrangement joins TRBV7-9 to TRBJ1-1. Germline loops: CDR1 SEHNR, CDR2 FQNEAQ (reference sequence). The CDR3 consists of 12 residues. The CDR3 protein is CASREGNTEAFF.

This rearrangement joins TRBV6-1 to TRBJ2-7; the TCRdb call, TRBD1, lacks DNA for checking. The germline V gene has CDR1 MNHNS and CDR2 SASEGT. The CDR3 has 15 residues. CDR3 region: CASKSGGRWPYEQYF.

This chain's CDR3 is CASSFTPGQGAEEQYF. This chain connects TRBV5-5 to TRBJ2-7; the TCRdb call, TRBD1, lacks DNA for checking. Germline V gene lookup returns CDR1 SGHKS and CDR2 YYEKEE (reference sequence). The CDR3 runs to 16 residues.

The rearrangement joins TRBV10-3 to TRBJ2-4; the D call from TCRdb, TRBD1, cannot be confirmed without DNA. CDR3 length: 16 amino acids. Looked up from germline, CDR1 is ENHRY and CDR2 is SYGVKD. CDR3 in amino acids: CAISGGQGRAKNIQYF.

This chain joins TRBV20-1 and TRBJ2-3. Germline V gives CDR1 DFQATT, CDR2 SNEGSKA (reference sequence). This CDR3 has 12 residues. CDR3 region: CSASADTDTQYF.

V and J are TRBV6-5 and TRBJ1-2; the D gene TCRdb calls, TRBD1, cannot be checked with no DNA. Germline V gives CDR1 MNHEY, CDR2 SVGAGI. This CDR3 has 15 residues. Here the CDR3 reads CASSWTRGLNYGYTF.

This chain connects TRBV10-3 to TRBJ1-4; TCRdb's assignment of TRBD1 cannot be checked, as there is no DNA. This CDR3 has 13 residues. CDR1 is ENHRY and CDR2 is SYGVKD in the germline V gene. The CDR3 is CASTGEANEKLFF.